A selection of T cell receptor beta chains follows, all from one sample in a study of identical twins. Via MiXCR, TCRdb re-called the 5' RACE reads, giving one row per CDR3 protein. The table shows roughly 720,000 distinct CDR3 sequences, with roughly 20% occurring only once. These data were also reused for a study on T cells expressing NK-cell markers.

The sample comprised PBMCs. The receptors were sampled from a young woman in good health. Each CDR3 is given with its conserved first and last residue. The order of the fields is CDR3 length, V gene, CDR3 protein.

cdr3_length: 15; v_call: TRBV12-3/TRBV12-4; cdr3_aa: CASSFSGQGYYEQYF
cdr3_length: 14; v_call: TRBV15; cdr3_aa: CATSRARGRNEQYF
cdr3_length: 17; v_call: TRBV4-3; cdr3_aa: CASSLDPGTASTDTQYF
cdr3_length: 15; v_call: TRBV12-3/TRBV12-4; cdr3_aa: CASRSYYDRGSGYTF
cdr3_length: 13; v_call: TRBV6-6; cdr3_aa: CASSTVTENEQFF
cdr3_length: 14; v_call: TRBV12-3/TRBV12-4; cdr3_aa: CASSRGTGGREQYF
cdr3_length: 11; v_call: TRBV6-5; cdr3_aa: CGFYSGNTIYF
cdr3_length: 15; v_call: TRBV12-3/TRBV12-4; cdr3_aa: CASSFGTGGADTQYF
cdr3_length: 14; v_call: TRBV20-1; cdr3_aa: CSARDRLATGELFF
cdr3_length: 16; v_call: TRBV7-6; cdr3_aa: CASSSTTSGVGQTQYF
cdr3_length: 14; v_call: TRBV28; cdr3_aa: CASSLPGDQETQYF
cdr3_length: 14; v_call: TRBV5-1; cdr3_aa: CASSSDRGHLGAFF
cdr3_length: 15; v_call: TRBV7-8; cdr3_aa: CASTPVRASTGELFF
cdr3_length: 12; v_call: TRBV12-3/TRBV12-4; cdr3_aa: CASRPPDNEQFF
cdr3_length: 13; v_call: TRBV5-1; cdr3_aa: CASSLSSETSEFF